This is a list of T cell receptor beta chains from one sample in a study of T cell responses to AZD1222 COVID-19 vaccine. Measured with immunoSEQ multiplex PCR; TCRdb has only the in-frame clones, and not every one. The sample has 150,000 to 200,000 clones, around nine tenths seen once. The input for sequencing was peripheral blood, taken on day 0 of AZD1222 vaccination. The receptors derive from an adult in good health. The CDR3 runs from the conserved cysteine through the conserved F or W. The D gene is left open where the match is weak. The size of a clone is reported for some rows only, either as once, few or many, or as a class for expanded clones.

clone_size,d_call,j_call,v_call,cdr3_aa,cdr3_nt
NA,NA,TRBJ2-4,TRBV5-4,CASSSSQSSKNIQYF,TGTGCCAGCAGCTCGAGCCAGTCCAGCAAAAACATTCAGTACTTC
NA,TRBD1,TRBJ1-2,TRBV7-9,CASIVSGTGQGYTF,TGTGCCAGCATTGTGAGCGGGACAGGGCAAGGCTACACCTTC
once,TRBD1,TRBJ2-2,TRBV27,CASSTPGQGKAGELFF,TGTGCCAGCAGTACACCGGGACAGGGAAAGGCCGGGGAGCTGTTTTTT
NA,NA,TRBJ2-1,TRBV7-9,CASGPPVGPHEQFF,TGTGCCAGCGGACCCCCAGTCGGGCCCCATGAGCAGTTCTTC
NA,NA,TRBJ2-7,TRBV7-9,CASSLDTAYYEQYF,TGTGCCAGCAGCTTAGATACAGCGTACTACGAGCAGTACTTC
NA,NA,TRBJ1-3,TRBV30,CAWTLGDSGNTIYF,TGTGCCTGGACCCTGGGGGACTCTGGAAACACCATATATTTT
NA,NA,TRBJ2-7,TRBV4-2,CASSQEDSPTLESEQYF,TGTGCCAGCAGCCAAGAGGATAGCCCAACTCTAGAAAGCGAGCAGTACTTC
NA,NA,TRBJ1-3,TRBV27,CASSPYSGNTIYF,TGTGCCAGCAGCCCTTACTCTGGAAACACCATATATTTT
NA,NA,TRBJ1-2,TRBV27,CASSLDQSNYGYTF,TGTGCCAGCAGTTTAGACCAGAGTAACTATGGCTACACCTTC
NA,TRBD2,TRBJ2-7,TRBV7-9,CASSSIPGRVEQYF,TGTGCCAGCAGCTCCATCCCAGGGAGGGTCGAGCAGTACTTC
NA,NA,TRBJ2-7,TRBV12-3/TRBV12-4,CASSFDGVEQYF,TGTGCCAGCAGTTTTGACGGTGTAGAGCAGTACTTC
NA,TRBD2,TRBJ2-7,TRBV27,CASSLSATSAYYEQYF,TGTGCCAGCAGTTTATCGGCGACTAGCGCCTACTACGAGCAGTACTTC
once,TRBD2,TRBJ2-7,TRBV5-4,CASSFGLATYEQYF,TGTGCCAGCAGCTTCGGACTAGCAACCTACGAGCAGTACTTC
NA,NA,TRBJ1-1,TRBV27,CATQLGTEAFF,TGTGCCACCCAACTTGGAACTGAAGCTTTCTTT
NA,TRBD2,TRBJ2-7,TRBV7-2,CASSETSGLPYEQYF,TGTGCCAGCAGCGAGACTAGCGGGCTTCCCTACGAGCAGTACTTC
NA,NA,TRBJ2-2,TRBV6-5,CASSYVAAENTGELFF,TGTGCCAGCAGTTACGTGGCGGCCGAAAACACCGGGGAGCTGTTTTTT
NA,TRBD1,TRBJ1-2,TRBV4-1,CASSQLQGVGYGYTF,TGCGCCAGCAGCCAACTACAGGGGGTAGGGTATGGCTACACCTTC
NA,TRBD1,TRBJ1-2,TRBV14,CASSDQIGQGPYGYTF,TGTGCCAGCAGCGACCAAATTGGACAGGGCCCCTATGGCTACACCTTC
NA,NA,TRBJ2-7,TRBV2,CASSGVQGLDEQYF,TGTGCCAGCAGTGGGGTTCAGGGTTTAGACGAGCAGTACTTC
NA,TRBD1,TRBJ2-5,TRBV18,CASSPLRTGAETQYF,TGTGCCAGCTCACCGCTCCGGACAGGGGCCGAGACCCAGTACTTC
once,NA,TRBJ1-1,TRBV6-5,CASSFSGSTEAFF,TGTGCCAGCAGTTTCTCAGGGTCCACTGAAGCTTTCTTT
NA,NA,TRBJ1-2,TRBV5-4,CASSSDIYGYTF,TGTGCCAGCAGCTCGGACATCTATGGCTACACCTTC
NA,TRBD1,TRBJ2-7,TRBV27,CASSPQGATREQYF,TGTGCCAGCAGTCCCCAGGGGGCAACGCGGGAGCAGTACTTC
NA,TRBD1,TRBJ1-2,TRBV2,CASPRAGGNYGYTF,TGTGCCAGCCCCCGGGCAGGGGGGAACTATGGCTACACCTTC
once,TRBD1,TRBJ2-7,TRBV5-4,CASSLGDRTYEQYF,TGTGCCAGCAGCTTGGGGGACAGGACTTACGAGCAGTACTTC
NA,TRBD2,TRBJ2-1,TRBV11-2,CASSSTGLAGYNEQFF,TGTGCCAGCAGCTCTACGGGACTAGCGGGTTACAATGAGCAGTTCTTC
NA,NA,TRBJ1-2,TRBV11-2,CASSPQGGSGGYTF,TGTGCCAGCAGCCCCCAGGGAGGGTCTGGGGGCTACACCTTC
few,TRBD1,TRBJ1-1,TRBV7-9,CASIPTGGGTEAFF,TGTGCCAGCATTCCGACAGGGGGCGGCACTGAAGCTTTCTTT
NA,NA,TRBJ1-2,TRBV12-3/TRBV12-4,CASSLRLSYGYTF,TGTGCCAGCAGTTTGCGGCTGAGCTATGGCTACACCTTC
NA,TRBD1,TRBJ2-2,TRBV27,CASSATGGYTGELFF,TGTGCCAGCAGCGCGACAGGGGGCTACACCGGGGAGCTGTTTTTT
NA,NA,TRBJ2-2,TRBV9,CASSLSAGTGELFF,TGTGCCAGCAGCCTTTCAGCGGGCACCGGGGAGCTGTTTTTT
NA,NA,TRBJ2-2,TRBV12-5,CASAMGSGELFF,TGTGCTAGTGCTATGGGGTCCGGGGAGCTGTTTTTT
NA,NA,TRBJ2-7,TRBV6-5,CASSSGTQYF,TGTGCCAGCAGTTCCGGGACGCAGTACTTC
few,NA,TRBJ1-2,TRBV7-2,CASSFGSSNYGYTF,TGTGCCAGCAGCTTCGGTAGTTCGAACTATGGCTACACCTTC
NA,NA,TRBJ1-5,TRBV11-2,CASSSQGVNQPQHF,TGTGCCAGCAGCTCACAGGGAGTCAATCAGCCCCAGCATTTT
NA,NA,TRBJ1-5,TRBV7-9,CASSQEGRDQPQHF,TGTGCCAGCAGCCAAGAGGGCAGGGATCAGCCCCAGCATTTT
NA,TRBD1,TRBJ1-4,TRBV19,CASTPTGEGEKLFF,TGTGCCAGTACCCCGACAGGGGAAGGAGAAAAACTGTTTTTT
NA,NA,TRBJ2-1,TRBV3-1/TRBV3-2,CASSQEGQGDGEQFF,TGTGCCAGCAGCCAAGAGGGACAAGGGGACGGGGAGCAGTTCTTC
NA,TRBD2,TRBJ2-3,TRBV27,CASRRRLAGVPDTQYF,TGTGCCAGCAGACGAAGACTAGCTGGGGTGCCAGATACGCAGTATTTT
NA,TRBD1,TRBJ1-5,TRBV29-1,CSAGQENQPQHF,TGCAGCGCCGGACAGGAGAATCAGCCCCAGCATTTT
NA,TRBD1,TRBJ1-1,TRBV5-8,CASSRRDRGPEAFF,TGTGCCAGCAGCCGCCGGGACAGGGGCCCCGAAGCTTTCTTT
NA,NA,TRBJ2-4,TRBV6-1,CASSAERGGNIQYF,TGTGCCAGCAGTGCGGAGAGGGGGGGGAACATTCAGTACTTC
NA,NA,TRBJ1-2,TRBV6-6,CASYTRGWGGDGYTF,TGTGCCAGCTACACCCGAGGTTGGGGAGGAGATGGCTACACCTTC
NA,TRBD1,TRBJ2-7,TRBV30,CAWGRQGEYEQYF,TGTGCCTGGGGTAGACAGGGGGAGTACGAGCAGTACTTC
NA,NA,TRBJ2-3,TRBV27,CASTRAGRTDTQYF,TGTGCCAGCACTCGGGCAGGGAGGACAGATACGCAGTATTTT
NA,TRBD1,TRBJ2-1,TRBV5-1,CASSLVGTGGNNEQFF,TGCGCCAGCAGCTTGGTCGGGACAGGGGGAAACAATGAGCAGTTCTTC
NA,TRBD1,TRBJ2-7,TRBV4-1,CASSRDPGTAYEQYF,TGCGCCAGCAGCCGAGACCCCGGGACAGCCTACGAGCAGTACTTC
NA,NA,TRBJ2-2,TRBV9,CASSVGSIPSGELFF,TGTGCCAGCAGCGTAGGTTCGATACCCTCCGGGGAGCTGTTTTTT
NA,TRBD1,TRBJ1-1,TRBV6-5,CASSPTGIMNTEAFF,TGTGCCAGCAGTCCGACAGGGATCATGAACACTGAAGCTTTCTTT
NA,TRBD1,TRBJ1-1,TRBV28,CASSFRDRGLTTTEAFF,TGTGCCAGCAGTTTCCGGGACAGGGGGCTGACTACCACTGAAGCTTTCTTT
NA,TRBD2,TRBJ2-5,TRBV6-1,CASSEAPGGQETQYF,TGTGCCAGCAGTGAAGCGCCGGGAGGTCAAGAGACCCAGTACTTC
NA,TRBD1,TRBJ2-7,TRBV3-1/TRBV3-2,CASSQEFDSRGQNEQYF,TGTGCCAGCAGCCAAGAGTTCGATTCCAGGGGGCAAAACGAGCAGTACTTC
NA,NA,TRBJ1-1,TRBV2,CASSERGTEAFF,TGTGCCAGCAGTGAAAGGGGAACTGAAGCTTTCTTT
NA,NA,TRBJ2-4,TRBV21-1,CASSKGRGGRIAKNIQYF,TGTGCCAGCAGCAAAGGGAGGGGGGGGCGAATAGCCAAAAACATTCAGTACTTC
NA,NA,TRBJ2-3,TRBV2,CASSSPPGPFTDTQYF,TGTGCCAGCAGTAGCCCTCCGGGCCCCTTCACAGATACGCAGTATTTT
NA,TRBD2,TRBJ2-3,TRBV10-2,CASRDSGTRTDTQYF,TGCGCCAGCAGAGATAGCGGGACACGAACAGATACGCAGTATTTT